This record covers a single T cell receptor beta chain. How the authors handled the data: Researchers report that nucleated cell counts were estimated from reference gene primer amplification. Measured with immunoSEQ multiplex PCR; TCRdb has only the in-frame clones, and not every one. That table is the source of V, J and clone size, and D and trimming were worked out from the DNA. The sample consists of over 35,000 clones, 80% to 90% of them appearing once. This sample was included in a study of blood T cell repertoires in COVID-19. Turning to the study itself: PBMCs, B-cell-depleted T cells, or T cells provided the cDNA or gDNA that made up the material.

Germline loops: CDR1 SGHAT, CDR2 FQNNGV. The length of the CDR3 is 17 residues. V trimming: 5 bases; J trimming: 5 bases; junction bases outside the gene matches: 10. The clonotype was recovered from a man aged 45-65 years with acute or convalescent COVID-19. Sample: peripheral blood. V is TRBV11-2 and J is TRBJ2-7; 15 nucleotides agree with TRBD2. This CDR3 is CASSPRTSGRAEDEQYF. Written as DNA, the CDR3 is TGTGCCAGCAGCCCCCGGACTAGCGGGAGGGCCGAGGACGAGCAGTACTTC. Variable domain in full (rest from reference TRBV11-2 and TRBJ2-7): EAGVAQSPRYKIIEKRQSVAFWCNPISGHATLYWYQQILGQGPKLLIQFQNNGVVDDSQLPKDRFSAERLKGVDSTLKIQPAKLEDSAVYLCASSPRTSGRAEDEQYFGPGTRLTVT.